One and the same sample provided the 30 T cell receptor beta chains below, sequenced in a study of patients and donors after allogeneic stem cell transplantation. One entry per CDR3 protein results from TCRdb running MiXCR on the RT-PCR reads. The data contain approximately 90,000 distinct CDR3 sequences, less than 5% of them seen just once; the ten biggest clones take up 2.5% to 3%. Sequencing used blood, either unsorted or a sorted T cell fraction (not recorded which). Receptor source: a human donor who was either an allogeneic HSCT recipient or a stem cell or donor lymphocyte infusion donor (not recorded which). It is not recorded whose cells these are; they may come from a transplant donor.

The genes are TRBV7-3 and TRBJ2-2; 8 bases line up with TRBD1. The CDR3 is made up of 14 amino acids. J lost 6 bases, V lost 5 bases, and 5 bases had no gene match. Germline CDR1 SGHTA, CDR2 FQGTGA. CDR3 sequence: CASSPGGRPGELFF. CDR3 nucleotide sequence: TGTGCCAGCAGCCCAGGGGGCCGACCCGGGGAGCTGTTTTTT.

This clonotype was seen many times. The chain links TRBV12-3 or TRBV12-4 to TRBJ1-5; 7 bases align to TRBD1. After removal of 6 bases from V and 2 bases from J, the junction contained 4 bases not matched to a gene. This CDR3 comprises 14 residues. CDR3 sequence: CASSATGGNQPQHF. The CDR3 region has the DNA TGTGCCAGCAGCGCTACAGGGGGCAATCAGCCCCAGCATTTT.

This clonotype was detected many times. The rearrangement joins TRBV7-8 to TRBJ1-6, with D uncertain. The CDR3 has 15 amino acids. V was trimmed by 3 bases and J by 5 bases, leaving 11 bases between them. Germline-derived CDR1 and CDR2 are SGHVS and FQNEAQ. CDR3 sequence (DNA): TGTGCCAGCAGCTTTTCGGCCGGGAATAATTCACCCCTCCACTTT. Protein sequence: CASSFSAGNNSPLHF.

Ten or more counts support this clonotype. CDR3 residues: CASRRDRGHEQYF. The CDR3 bases are TGTGCCAGCAGACGAGACAGGGGGCACGAGCAGTACTTC. This sequence joins TRBV12-3 or TRBV12-4 and TRBJ2-7, with 10 bases aligning to TRBD1. The length of the CDR3 is 13 residues. V was pared by 6 bases and J by 5 bases, with 4 bases of the junction left unmatched.

The sample holds a few counts of this clonotype. This sequence joins TRBV2 and TRBJ2-2; D is uncertain. Per germline, CDR1 SNHLY and CDR2 FYNNEI. V lost 7 bases to trimming and J lost 3 bases, with 9 bases between them. CDR3 length: 13 amino acids. The CDR3 reads CASTRDHTGELFF. CDR3 nucleotides: TGTGCCAGCACCCGTGACCACACCGGGGAGCTGTTTTTT.

This clonotype occurred many times. The V and J genes are TRBV6-1 and TRBJ2-5, with 9 bases lining up with TRBD2. V was clipped by 1 base and J by 1 base; unmatched bases: 1. The CDR3 has 15 amino acids. Germline assignment: CDR1 MNHNS and CDR2 SASEGT. CDR3 loop: CASSEGGRAQETQYF. As DNA, the CDR3 is TGTGCCAGCAGTGAAGGCGGGAGGGCCCAAGAGACCCAGTACTTC.

This clonotype came up many times. The gene calls are TRBV18 and TRBJ1-2, with unresolved D. The germline V gene encodes CDR1 KGHSH and CDR2 LQKENI. The CDR3 spans 13 residues. V lost 3 bases, J lost 2 bases, and 7 bases lay in between. CDR3 in DNA: TGTGCCAGCTCACCTACGGCCAACTATGGCTACACCTTC. Translated, it gives CASSPTANYGYTF.

This clonotype was seen more than once but under ten times. The genes are TRBV19 and TRBJ2-5, with D possibly being TRBD1 or TRBD2 (7 bases each). The germline CDR1 and CDR2 sequences are LNHDA and SQIVND (reference sequence). The V end was cut by 3 bases, the J end by 5 bases, with 19 bases between. The CDR3 runs 16 residues. The CDR3 reads CASSIPRGRGRETQYF. For the CDR3, the DNA is TGTGCCAGTAGTATTCCCCGGGGGAGGGGGCGCGAGACCCAGTACTTC.

This clonotype was detected ten times or more. The chain has TRBV7-3 and TRBJ1-1; 7 bases align to TRBD1. Losses at the gene ends were 5 bases for V and 4 bases for J; bases not matched to a gene: 4. The CDR3 covers 13 residues. Germline-derived CDR1 and CDR2 are SGHTA and FQGTGA. The CDR3: CASSLTGRTEAFF. The CDR3 DNA is TGTGCCAGCAGCCTGACAGGGCGCACTGAAGCTTTCTTT.

In its sample, this clonotype was seen many times. An end of the junction does not agree with germline; a read error may underlie this. The chain carries TRBV5-1 and TRBJ2-1, with 8 positions matching TRBD2. From germline, CDR1 is SGHRS and CDR2 YFSETQ. The CDR3 covers 14 residues. The CDR3 spells CASTLGGGHNEQFF. CDR3 nucleotide sequence: TGCGCCAGCACCTTGGGCGGGGGGCACAATGAGCAGTTCTTC.

Many counts were recorded for this clonotype. CDR3 residues: CASSLGGQGLSTQYF. The CDR3 DNA is TGTGCCAGCAGCTTGGGCGGACAGGGGTTGAGTACGCAGTATTTT. The rearrangement joins TRBV5-6 to TRBJ2-3; 9 bases are a match to TRBD1. The CDR3 covers 15 residues. Germline CDR1 reads SGHDT; CDR2 reads YYEEEE. V shed 0 bases and J 8 bases; nucleotides not matched to a gene: 7.

This clonotype appeared many times. This sequence joins TRBV20-1 and TRBJ2-3; 10 bases are shared with TRBD1. The CDR3 is made up of 17 amino acids. The germline CDR1 and CDR2 sequences are DFQATT and SNEGSKA (reference sequence). The V gene end was trimmed by 0 bases and the J gene end by 1 base; junction bases not matched to a gene: 7. The CDR3 protein is CSARDLIGTGGTDTQYF. The CDR3 nucleotides read TGCAGTGCTAGAGATCTCATCGGGACAGGGGGCACAGATACGCAGTATTTT.

This clonotype came up many times. This chain links TRBV11-2 with TRBJ1-2; D might be TRBD1 (5 bases). The CDR3 sequence is 14 residues long. V was clipped by 1 base and J by 7 bases, with 13 bases between them. Germline V lookup: CDR1 SGHAT, CDR2 FQNNGV. The CDR3 is CASSLGQRGVGYTF. For the CDR3, the DNA is TGTGCCAGCAGCTTAGGCCAGAGGGGAGTTGGCTACACCTTC.

This clonotype has ten or more counts. The chain couples TRBV30 to TRBJ2-3; 9 bases agree with TRBD2. The CDR3 contains 13 residues. Trimming at V came to 1 base and at J to 4 bases, leaving 0 bases not matched to a gene. CDR1 and CDR2 from the germline V gene are GTSNPN and SVGIG (reference sequence). CDR3 in DNA: TGTGCCTGGAGTGGACTAGCGGCAGATACGCAGTATTTT. Translating gives CAWSGLAADTQYF.

This sequence joins TRBV30 and TRBJ1-6; tentative D call: TRBD1 (5 bases). Germline CDR1 is GTSNPN and CDR2 is SVGIG (reference sequence). Trimming took 0 bases from V and 8 from J, leaving 8 bases between them. This CDR3 contains 13 residues. The CDR3 DNA reads TGTGCCTGGAGTGTACAAGGGGATTCACCCCTCCACTTT. Translating it yields CAWSVQGDSPLHF.

The chain joins TRBV7-8 to TRBJ1-2; D remains ambiguous. Per germline, CDR1 SGHVS and CDR2 FQNEAQ. The CDR3 has 12 residues. V lost 4 bases and J 1 base, leaving 4 bases between the germline ends. The CDR3 sequence is CASSSDNYGYTF. The DNA of the CDR3 is TGTGCCAGCAGCTCCGATAACTATGGCTACACCTTC.

This clonotype was observed at least ten times. The CDR3 is CATSSGFGNTIYF. In DNA, the CDR3 is TGTGCCACCAGTTCGGGTTTTGGAAACACCATATATTTT. The chain uses TRBV24-1 and TRBJ1-3; D call uncertain. Trimming removed 6 bases at V and 3 bases at J, with 8 bases between. This CDR3 is built from 13 residues. Germline assignment: CDR1 KGHDR and CDR2 SFDVKD.

This clonotype appeared many times. V and J are TRBV2 and TRBJ1-5; no definite D call. Trimming pared 4 bases from V and 2 bases from J, leaving 9 bases between. The CDR3 length is 14 residues. In germline, CDR1 is SNHLY, CDR2 FYNNEI. CDR3: CASSAGKGNQPQHF. In DNA, the CDR3 is TGTGCCAGCAGTGCGGGGAAAGGCAATCAGCCCCAGCATTTT.

This sequence joins TRBV5-7 and TRBJ2-7; D remains ambiguous. TRBV5-7 is annotated as an ORF whose role is uncertain. This CDR3 contains 17 residues. With 4 bases removed from V and 2 bases from J, the gap between germline ends came to 22 bases. CDR3 sequence: CASSPRPYRRVAYEQYF. CDR3 sequence (DNA): TGTGCCAGCAGCCCGAGGCCCTATCGTCGTGTGGCCTACGAGCAGTACTTC.

This clonotype appeared many times. The chain is built from TRBV20-1 and TRBJ2-3; D remains ambiguous. V lost 7 bases and J lost 1, with 6 bases in between. Germline lookup yields CDR1 DFQATT and CDR2 SNEGSKA (reference sequence). The CDR3 is 11 residues long. The CDR3 nucleotides read TGCAGTGGATTCCGCACAGATACGCAGTATTTT. Protein product: CSGFRTDTQYF.

This clonotype has a count of ten or more. CDR3 bases: TGTGCCACCAGCAGAGGTTCGGGGGGTCTCTCCTACAATGAGCAGTTCTTC. This translates into CATSRGSGGLSYNEQFF. The gene calls are TRBV15 and TRBJ2-1, with 7 bases fitting TRBD2. This CDR3 is 17 amino acids long. V lost 1 base, J lost 0 bases, and 6 bases stayed unmatched. Germline lookup yields CDR1 LNHNV and CDR2 YYDKDF (reference sequence).

This chain uses TRBV6-1 with TRBJ1-4; D is perhaps TRBD1 (6 bases). V was clipped by 2 bases and J by 0 bases, with 7 bases between them. The CDR3 is 15 amino acids. The germline CDR1 and CDR2 sequences are MNHNS and SASEGT. As DNA, the CDR3 is TGTGCCAGCAGTGAAAGACAGGCAACTAATGAAAAACTGTTTTTT. This sequence encodes CASSERQATNEKLFF.

J is TRBJ1-5 and V is TRBV20-1, with D possibly matching TRBD1 (5 bases). This CDR3 is 15 amino acids long. V was clipped by 3 bases and J by 0 bases, with 12 bases between them. Germline CDR1 and CDR2: DFQATT and SNEGSKA (reference sequence). The CDR3 here is CSARDIRDSNQPQHF. The DNA for the CDR3 is TGCAGTGCTAGGGACATCAGGGATAGCAATCAGCCCCAGCATTTT.

The chain has TRBV7-9 and TRBJ1-2; D not resolved. V was shortened by 5 bases and J by 2 bases, with 6 bases between the two germline ends. Germline V gene sequence: CDR1 SEHNR, CDR2 FQNEAQ (reference sequence). The CDR3 runs to 12 residues. Written as DNA, the CDR3 is TGTGCCAGCAGCCATGGGAACTATGGCTACACCTTC. Its protein is CASSHGNYGYTF.

This clonotype was seen a few times. J is TRBJ1-1 and V is TRBV7-8; no firm D call. Per the germline V gene, CDR1 is SGHVS and CDR2 is FQNEAQ. The CDR3 is made up of 16 amino acids. V lost 5 bases to trimming and J lost 11 bases, with 27 bases between them. The CDR3 is CASSPRGGPNPGRAFF. As DNA, the CDR3 is TGTGCCAGCAGCCCACGGGGAGGGCCCAACCCGGGGAGGGCTTTCTTT.

The chain uses TRBV2 and TRBJ1-2; TRBD1 agrees at 7 bases. The CDR3 spans 15 residues. CDR1 SNHLY and CDR2 FYNNEI come from the germline V gene. V shed 5 bases, J shed 8 bases, and the junction held 14 bases outside the gene matches. CDR3 residues: CASSLDRTGGRGYTF. The DNA for the CDR3 is TGTGCCAGCAGTCTCGACAGGACAGGAGGGCGCGGCTACACCTTC.

In its sample, this clonotype was seen a few times. The chain combines TRBV7-6 with TRBJ2-2, with D possibly matching TRBD2 (6 bases). Trimming took 3 bases from V and 4 from J, leaving 12 bases between them. The CDR3 sequence is 15 residues long. The germline gives CDR1 SGHVS, CDR2 FNYEAQ. The CDR3 coding sequence is TGTGCCAGCAGCTTGGAGGGAGGCGGCACCGGGGAGCTGTTTTTT. It translates to CASSLEGGGTGELFF. Based on the CDR3 plus reference TRBV7-6 and TRBJ2-2, the full variable domain is GAGVSQSPRYKVTKRGQDVALRCDPISGHVSLYWYRQALGQGPEFLTYFNYEAQQDKSGLPNDRFSAERPEGSISTLTIQRTEQRDSAMYRCASSLEGGGTGELFFGEGSRLTVL.

This clonotype was observed a handful of times. This rearrangement joins TRBV20-1 to TRBJ1-1; a possible D gene is TRBD1 (5 bases). Germline V CDR1 and CDR2: DFQATT, SNEGSKA (reference sequence). Trimming removed 3 bases from V and 4 bases from J, with 15 bases in between. The CDR3 totals 14 residues. This CDR3 reads CSASPNPQGTEAFF. CDR3 sequence (DNA): TGCAGTGCTAGTCCTAACCCCCAGGGCACTGAAGCTTTCTTT.

This clonotype was observed a handful of times. This chain connects TRBV7-6 to TRBJ2-1, with D perhaps TRBD1 (6 bases). CDR3 length: 16 residues. V was trimmed by 5 bases and J by 5 bases, leaving 19 bases between them. CDR1 and CDR2 (germline): SGHVS, FNYEAQ. CDR3 nucleotide sequence: TGTGCCAGCAGCCGCCAAGGCTGGACAGTTAACAATGAGCAGTTCTTC. Amino acid sequence: CASSRQGWTVNNEQFF.

The table lists this clonotype with many counts. This chain joins TRBV15 and TRBJ2-1; the D is unclear. Deletions cut 0 bases from V and 13 bases from J, with 10 bases between. Germline V gene sequence: CDR1 LNHNV, CDR2 YYDKDF (reference sequence). The CDR3 runs to 12 residues. The CDR3 sequence is CATSRDKGDQFF. CDR3 DNA sequence: TGTGCCACCAGCAGAGATAAGGGCGACCAGTTCTTC. The variable domain in full, with the rest retrieved from reference TRBV15 and TRBJ2-1, is DAMVIQNPRYQVTQFGKPVTLSCSQTLNHNVMYWYQQKSSQAPKLLFHYYDKDFNNEADTPDNFQSRRPNTSFCFLDIRSPGLGDTAMYLCATSRDKGDQFFGPGTRLTVL.